The sequence of this T cell receptor beta chain was determined in a study of shared clonotypes between healthy human individuals. General study findings and limits: Some clonotypes were shared by all four sorted-subset donors, while others were not shared. The non-shared ones had lower generation probabilities than the shared ones.

Deep-level settings were used for running the assay. Around 220 ng DNA, around 30,000 T cell genomes, went into each sorted-subset replicate PCR. Authors' processing steps: Owing to the provision of junction-only sequences devoid of quality scores by immunoSEQ, filtering differed. The table came from immunoSEQ multiplex PCR; TCRdb's copy has only in-frame clones and leaves some out. The V and J calls and clone size were taken over from that table, and D and trimming were inferred from the DNA. Of some 2.1 million clones in the sample, 90% to 95% were seen once. Per the germline V gene, CDR1 is SGHVS and CDR2 is FQNEAQ. The CDR3 has 17 amino acids. The V segment lost 2 bases and the J segment 1 base; nucleotides outside the gene matches: 9. Comment on this clone: Its antigen is unidentified.

The sequence came from a man younger than 35 in good health. The sample taken for sequencing was naive CD4+ T cells sorted from blood. The subset was: CD45RA+ positively selected. The chain recombines TRBV7-8 with TRBJ2-5, with 8 bases matching TRBD2. In DNA form, the CDR3 reads TGTGCCAGCAGCTTAATGAATCCCGGGGGGGCCCAAGAGACCCAGTACTTC. It translates to CASSLMNPGGAQETQYF.